This T cell receptor beta chain derives from a study of technical replicates of blood from a handful of donors. Losses at the gene ends were 3 bases for V and 3 bases for J; bases not matched to a gene: 5. Germline lookup yields CDR1 LGHNA and CDR2 YNFKEQ. The CDR3 spans 16 residues. TCRdb's copy holds only in-frame clones and misses some; the assay was immunoSEQ multiplex PCR. The table lists tens of thousands of clones, 85% to 95% of them singletons. This clone was observed many times. The sequenced sample consisted of PBMCs. V and J are TRBV4-2 and TRBJ2-3, with 11 bases lining up with TRBD2. This clonotype originated in a human donor in good health. Some clones in this sample may be carry-over from other donors' samples. CDR3 sequence (DNA): TGTGCCAGCAGCCAGGAAGTAGCGGGAGGGACAGATACGCAGTATTTT. It specifies CASSQEVAGGTDTQYF.